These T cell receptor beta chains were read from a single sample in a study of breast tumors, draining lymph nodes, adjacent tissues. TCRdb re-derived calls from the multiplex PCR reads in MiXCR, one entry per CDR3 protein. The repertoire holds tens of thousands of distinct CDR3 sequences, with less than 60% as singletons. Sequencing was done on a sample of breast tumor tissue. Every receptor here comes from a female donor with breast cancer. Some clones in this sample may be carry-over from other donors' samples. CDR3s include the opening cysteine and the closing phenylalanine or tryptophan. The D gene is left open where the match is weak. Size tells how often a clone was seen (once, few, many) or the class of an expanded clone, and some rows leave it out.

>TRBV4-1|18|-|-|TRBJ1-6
CASSPRPTLQSYNSPLHF
TGCGCCAGCAGCCCCCGCCCCACCCTGCAGTCCTATAATTCACCCCTCCACTTT
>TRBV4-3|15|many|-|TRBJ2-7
CASSQDISRVYEQYF
TGCGCCAGCAGCCAAGATATATCTAGAGTCTACGAGCAGTACTTC
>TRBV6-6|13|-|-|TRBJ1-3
CASRHKDTNTIYF
TGTGCCAGCAGACACAAGGATACAAACACCATATATTTT
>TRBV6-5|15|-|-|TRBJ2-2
CASSRLVGVQGELFF
TGTGCCAGCAGTCGACTAGTCGGGGTTCAAGGGGAGCTGTTTTTT
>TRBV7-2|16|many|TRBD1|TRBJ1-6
CASSSRTGGWNSPLHF
TGTGCCAGCAGCTCTAGGACAGGGGGCTGGAATTCACCCCTCCACTTT
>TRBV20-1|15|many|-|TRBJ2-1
CSARAYETSINEQFF
TGCAGTGCTAGAGCTTACGAGACTTCAATCAATGAGCAGTTCTTC
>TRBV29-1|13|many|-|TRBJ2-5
CSVDGPYQETQYF
TGCAGCGTTGATGGGCCATATCAAGAGACCCAGTACTTC
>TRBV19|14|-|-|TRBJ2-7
CASSTSRGGYEQYF
TGTGCCAGTAGTACCTCACGAGGGGGCTACGAGCAGTACTTC
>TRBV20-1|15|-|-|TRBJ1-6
CSARDQGSYNSPLHF
TGCAGTGCTAGAGATCAGGGTTCCTATAATTCACCCCTCCACTTT
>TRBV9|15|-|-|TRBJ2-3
CASSVDTGGADTQYF
TGTGCCAGCAGCGTAGATACAGGAGGAGCAGATACGCAGTATTTT
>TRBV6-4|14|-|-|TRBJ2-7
CASTPTTLQYEQYF
TGTGCCAGCACCCCGACGACGTTACAATACGAGCAGTACTTT
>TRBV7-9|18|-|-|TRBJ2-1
CASSQADFRSFTYNEQLF
TGCGCCAGCAGCCAAGCAGACTTCAGAAGTTTTACCTACAATGAGCAGCTCTTC
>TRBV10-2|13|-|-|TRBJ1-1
CASSRGMNGEAFF
TGCGCCTCCTCCCGCGGAATGAATGGAGAGGCTTTCTTT
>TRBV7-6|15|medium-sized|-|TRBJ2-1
CASSLNPDPNNEQFF
TGTGCCAGCAGCTTAAACCCCGACCCGAACAATGAGCAGTTCTTC
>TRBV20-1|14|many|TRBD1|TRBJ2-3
CSARKQGATDTQYF
TGCAGTGCTAGGAAACAGGGGGCTACAGATACGCAGTATTTT
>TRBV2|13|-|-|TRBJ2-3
CASSEAEGATQYF
TGTGCCAGCAGTGAAGCGGAGGGTGCCACGCAGTATTTT
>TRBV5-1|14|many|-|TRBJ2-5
CASSLKGLQDTQYF
TGCGCCAGCAGCTTGAAAGGTTTACAAGACACCCAGTACTTC
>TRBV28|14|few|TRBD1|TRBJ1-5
CASNTGGLNQPQHF
TGTGCCAGCAACACAGGGGGCCTCAATCAGCCCCAGCATTTT
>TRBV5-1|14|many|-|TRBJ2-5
CASSLEGRGDTQYF
TGCGCCAGCAGCTTGGAAGGCAGGGGTGACACCCAGTACTTC
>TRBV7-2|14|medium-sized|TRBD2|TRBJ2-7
CASSSTGGSYEQYF
TGTGCCAGCAGCTCCACCGGGGGGAGCTACGAGCAGTACTTC
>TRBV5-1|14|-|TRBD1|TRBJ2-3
CASSRGTVTDTQYF
TGCGCCAGCAGCCGAGGGACAGTGACAGATACGCAGTATTTT
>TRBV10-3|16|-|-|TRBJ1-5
CAISESEGVANQPQHF
TGTGCCATCAGTGAGTCGGAGGGGGTGGCAAATCAGCCCCAGCATTTT
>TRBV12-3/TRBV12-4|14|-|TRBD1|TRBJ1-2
CASSFEDRAHGYTF
TGTGCCAGCAGTTTTGAGGACAGGGCCCATGGCTACACCTTC
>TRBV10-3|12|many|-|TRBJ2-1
CATGLSYNEQFF
TGTGCCACGGGACTGTCCTACAATGAGCAGTTCTTC
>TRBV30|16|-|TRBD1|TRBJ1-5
CAWSGQGAENNQPQHF
TGTGCCTGGAGTGGGCAGGGGGCAGAAAACAATCAGCCCCAGCATTTT
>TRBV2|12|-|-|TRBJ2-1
CASVPEYNEQFF
TGTGCCAGCGTTCCGGAATACAATGAGCAGTTCTTC
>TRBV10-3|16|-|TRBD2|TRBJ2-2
CAISGLAGATTGELFF
TGTGCCATCAGTGGCCTAGCGGGAGCGACCACCGGGGAGCTGTTTTTT
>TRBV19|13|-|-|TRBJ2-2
CASPNLNTGELFF
TGTGCCAGTCCAAACCTGAACACCGGGGAGCTGTTTTTT
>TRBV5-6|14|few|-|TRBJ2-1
CASSLMGKYNEQFF
TGTGCCAGCAGCTTGATGGGGAAATATAATGAGCAGTTCTTC
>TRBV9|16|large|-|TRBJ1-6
CASSPGTEGPNSPLHF
TGTGCCAGCAGCCCAGGGACGGAGGGACCTAATTCACCCCTCCACTTT
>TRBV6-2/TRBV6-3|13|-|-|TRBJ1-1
CASSHGQSTEAFF
TGTGCCAGCAGCCACGGACAGAGCACTGAAGCTTTCTTT
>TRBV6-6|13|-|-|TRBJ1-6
CASKGPGNSPLHF
TGTGCCAGCAAGGGCCCAGGAAATTCACCCCTCCACTTT
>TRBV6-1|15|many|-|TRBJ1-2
CASSDPSVGGYGYTF
TGTGCCAGCAGTGACCCCTCCGTTGGGGGCTATGGCTACACCTTC
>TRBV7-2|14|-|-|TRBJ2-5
CASSAQGSQETQYF
TGTGCCAGCAGCGCACAGGGTTCCCAAGAGACCCAGTACTTC